This T cell receptor beta chain came from a study of blood T cell repertoires in COVID-19. TCRdb keeps only in-frame clones here, not all; method: immunoSEQ multiplex PCR. The table has hundreds of thousands of clones, around 90% seen once. The CDR3 has 15 residues. Germline V gives CDR1 LNHNV, CDR2 YYDKDF (reference sequence). V shed 2 bases and J shed 0 bases, with 8 bases lying between them. The chain recombines TRBV15 with TRBJ1-3, with TRBD1 as a possible D gene (5 bases). Sequencing was done on a sample of PBMCs or T cells enriched from blood (not recorded which). This sequence was found in a woman in her late teens or twenties with acute COVID-19. The CDR3 loop is CATSRTTDSGNTIYF. The CDR3 DNA follows: TGTGCCACCAGCAGAACGACAGACTCTGGAAACACCATATATTTT.